These T cell receptor beta chains were read from a single sample in a study of blood T cell repertoires in COVID-19. Assay: immunoSEQ multiplex PCR; the TCRdb copy retains only in-frame clones and omits some. The table includes about 250,000 clones, over 80% detected once. Sample: peripheral blood. The source is a man aged 35 to 55 with acute or convalescent COVID-19. The CDR3 runs from the conserved cysteine through the conserved F or W.

>TRBV4-2|TRBJ1-3|16
CASSQDGAGSGNTIYF
>TRBV6-5|TRBJ2-3|14
CASSPRGVSDTQYF
>TRBV27|TRBJ2-3|16
CASSSGLADPTDTQYF
>TRBV10-3|TRBJ2-7|15
CAISEFRDTYYEQYF
>TRBV6-4|TRBJ2-3|16
CASSEEGGGSTDTQYF
>TRBV5-4|TRBJ2-3|16
CASSSGLGGLPDTQYF
>TRBV29-1|TRBJ2-1|14
CSCQSGTSVSEQFF
>TRBV5-4|TRBJ1-2|14
CASSLVQVNYGYTF
>TRBV18|TRBJ2-1|15
CASSLRTGSPNEQFF
>TRBV3-1/TRBV3-2|TRBJ1-3|12
CASSQTGNTIYF
>TRBV7-2|TRBJ2-3|15
CASTPLLAAPDTQYF
>TRBV6-5|TRBJ2-1|16
CASSYSGGGYANEQFF
>TRBV2|TRBJ1-2|12
CASSEQGYGYTF
>TRBV7-9|TRBJ2-5|14
CASSTRRTQETQYF
>TRBV18|TRBJ2-4|14
CASSPMGQGNIQYF
>TRBV4-1|TRBJ2-5|14
CASSQEQRRETQYF
>TRBV11-2|TRBJ1-6|14
CASSPRTGDSPLHF
>TRBV2|TRBJ2-5|13
CASSDGRSETQYF
>TRBV5-1|TRBJ2-3|16
CASSLVLAGGTDTQYF
>TRBV6-1|TRBJ2-1|17
CASSGGLARASYNEQFF
>TRBV20-1|TRBJ2-4|11
CSLSPLDIQYF
>TRBV3-1/TRBV3-2|TRBJ2-7|15
CASSQELAGSYEQYF